This T cell receptor (beta chain) was obtained from a study of cytomegalovirus exposure and HLA in healthy donors. Background on the study: The 110 or so validation repertoires were produced on the same platform as the approximately 670 repertoires of the first cohort. This was reported in a later analysis.

The trim removed 7 bases at V and 4 bases at J, leaving 6 bases unmatched. Germline V gene sequence: CDR1 SGDLS, CDR2 YYNGEE. This CDR3 is built from 13 residues. Assay used: immunoSEQ multiplex PCR; TCRdb lists only in-frame clones, some missing. Of 100,000 to 150,000 clones in the sample, roughly nine tenths are singletons; the top ten hold 0.95% to 1.5%. The donors were part of the validation cohort, which consisted of about 120 subjects and was separate from the first cohort of under 850 subjects. About this clone: Its antigen is as yet unknown.

Study conclusions and caveats: The study recorded fewer than 200 TCR beta chains that were cytomegalovirus-associated.

The TCR originated in a woman between 18 and 29 years old in good health and CMV-seronegative. The chain couples TRBV9 to TRBJ1-2; 8 bases align to TRBD1. Sequencing was carried out using PBMCs. DNA for the CDR3: TGTGCCAGCGGACCCAGGGGGCTCTATGGCTACACCTTC. It translates to CASGPRGLYGYTF.